Listed below are T cell receptor beta chains from one sample, sequenced in a study of shared clonotypes between healthy human individuals. Repertoires were generated with immunoSEQ multiplex PCR, while TCRdb's copy carries only in-frame clones and drops some. The sample carries some 2.1 million clones, approximately 94% recorded once. The sequencing input was naive CD8+ T cells sorted from blood. Receptors were obtained from a man between 18 and 35 years old in good health. Each CDR3 is given with its conserved first and last residue. D genes are given only for firm matches. Expanded clones are given a class, and other clones once, few, many or no size at all.

j_call clone_size v_call d_call cdr3_nt cdr3_aa
TRBJ2-1 NA TRBV30 NA TGTGCCTGGAGTCCTTATAGCGGTGCGAATGAGCAGTTCTTC CAWSPYSGANEQFF
TRBJ2-7 NA TRBV27 NA TGTGCCAGCAGTTCCAGCGGCGAGCAGTACTTC CASSSSGEQYF
TRBJ2-2 NA TRBV19 NA TGTGCCAGTAGTATGGGGGGGGAGCTGTTTTTT CASSMGGELFF
TRBJ1-2 NA TRBV5-8 TRBD1 TGTGCCAGCAGCTGGGACAGGGACTATGGCTACACCTTC CASSWDRDYGYTF
TRBJ2-7 once TRBV28 NA TGTGCCAGCAAAACTGGGGCGGAGTACTACGAGCAGTACTTC CASKTGAEYYEQYF
TRBJ2-7 NA TRBV27 NA TGTGCCAGCAGCCCCCTTAATAGAGCGTACGAGCAGTACTTC CASSPLNRAYEQYF
TRBJ2-2 NA TRBV19 NA TGTGCCAGTGAGACGGTCCCAAACACCGGGGAGCTGTTTTTT CASETVPNTGELFF
TRBJ2-7 NA TRBV5-6 TRBD1 TGTGCCAGCAGCCCCCAGGACAGGGGCTACGAGCAGTACTTC CASSPQDRGYEQYF
TRBJ2-2 NA TRBV11-3 TRBD1 TGTGCCAGCAGCTTAGGGACAGGGGAAACCGGGGAGCTGTTTTTT CASSLGTGETGELFF
TRBJ1-5 NA TRBV6-4 NA TGTGCCCCGGGAGGGGAGCCCCAGCATTTT CAPGGEPQHF
TRBJ2-7 NA TRBV6-6 NA TGTGCCAGCAGTTACCAACAGGGTTGGGACGGGCAGTACTTC CASSYQQGWDGQYF
TRBJ1-6 NA TRBV5-6 NA TGTGCCAGCAGCTTGGGGGGAGGTAATTCACCCCTCCACTTT CASSLGGGNSPLHF
TRBJ2-7 NA TRBV5-1 TRBD2 TGCGCCAGCAGCTTGGTGGTAGCGGGGGGGCGAGCCGCCTACGAGCAGTACTTC CASSLVVAGGRAAYEQYF
TRBJ2-3 NA TRBV7-9 NA TGTGCCAGCTTACCAGTTTTCACCCGCCACACAGATACGCAGTATTTT CASLPVFTRHTDTQYF
TRBJ1-1 once TRBV6-1 TRBD1 TGTGCCAGCAGTGAACCTTCCGGGGAGACAGGGCGTGCTGAAGCTTTCTTT CASSEPSGETGRAEAFF
TRBJ2-1 once TRBV6-5 TRBD2 TGTGCCAGCAGTTACTCGCGGGGACTAACCTACAATGAGCAGTTCTTC CASSYSRGLTYNEQFF
TRBJ2-5 NA TRBV6-6 NA TGTGCCAGCAGTTACTCGGAGGCCCAGTACTTC CASSYSEAQYF
TRBJ2-7 NA TRBV6-5 NA TGTGCCAGCAGTGTATTCAGCGGCATACCTTACGAGCAGTACTTC CASSVFSGIPYEQYF
TRBJ1-5 NA TRBV6-6 NA TGTGCCAGCAGTTATAACAGCAATCAGCCCCAGCATTTT CASSYNSNQPQHF
TRBJ2-7 NA TRBV28 TRBD1 TGTGCCAGCAGTTTAGGCCCGGGACAGGGGGCTCTGGAACAGTACTTC CASSLGPGQGALEQYF
TRBJ2-6 NA TRBV5-1 NA TGCGCCAGCAGCTTGGCAGGGGCTGGGGCCAACGTCCTGACTTTC CASSLAGAGANVLTF
TRBJ2-7 NA TRBV4-1 NA TGCGCCAGCAGCCAAGATGAGTGGGAGCGGTTCGAGCAGTACTTC CASSQDEWERFEQYF
TRBJ1-4 NA TRBV4-1 NA TGCGCCAGCAGCCAAGTTCCTGGTGATGAAAAACTGTTTTTT CASSQVPGDEKLFF
TRBJ2-7 NA TRBV6-5 TRBD1 TGTGCCAGCAGCACGGGACAGACCTACGAGCAGTACTTC CASSTGQTYEQYF
TRBJ2-3 NA TRBV9 TRBD1 TGTGCCAGCAGCCCCCAGACAGGGGGCATCACAGATACGCAGTATTTT CASSPQTGGITDTQYF
TRBJ1-4 NA TRBV10-2 NA TGCGCCAGCAGTACGACGACAGCCACTAATGAAAAACTGTTTTTT CASSTTTATNEKLFF
TRBJ2-4 NA TRBV5-1 NA TGCGCCAGCAGCTTGGAGGCTGGGCTCGCCAAAAACATTCAGTACTTC CASSLEAGLAKNIQYF
TRBJ2-7 once TRBV9 NA TGTGCCAGCAGCGTCGGAGGGCAGGGCTCCTACGAGCAGTACTTC CASSVGGQGSYEQYF
TRBJ1-2 NA TRBV7-2 TRBD1 TGTGCCAGCAGCTTAGATGGGACAGGTGCTGTCTATGGCTACACCTTC CASSLDGTGAVYGYTF
TRBJ2-5 NA TRBV6-1 NA TGTGCCAGCAGTGAAGACACTTTGATCCTCCAAGAGACCCAGTACTTC CASSEDTLILQETQYF
TRBJ1-2 NA TRBV18 NA TGTGCCAGCTCACCATCCGGGACGGAGCCTTGGGGCTACACCTTC CASSPSGTEPWGYTF
TRBJ2-7 NA TRBV7-9 NA TGTGCCAGCAGCTCTCCAGGACAGAGTTACGAGCAGTACTTC CASSSPGQSYEQYF
TRBJ1-3 NA TRBV7-6 NA TGTGCCAGCAGCTTAGCTTCCCAGAGCTCTGGAAACACCATATATTTT CASSLASQSSGNTIYF
TRBJ2-1 NA TRBV30 NA TGTGCCTGGAGTGTCTTAGCGGAGGCCTACAATGAGCAGTTCTTC CAWSVLAEAYNEQFF
TRBJ2-3 NA TRBV2 TRBD1 TGTGCCAGCAGCTTAAGCCGGGACAGGGGGCCAGATACGCAGTATTTT CASSLSRDRGPDTQYF
TRBJ2-7 NA TRBV27 NA TGTGCCAGCAGTTTATTTCCGGGAGTGAGCTACGAGCAGTACTTC CASSLFPGVSYEQYF
TRBJ1-1 NA TRBV27 NA TGTGCCAGCAGTTTCTCACCGAACACTGAAGCTTTCTTT CASSFSPNTEAFF
TRBJ2-1 NA TRBV4-2 TRBD2 TGTGCCAGCAGCCAAGATAGTGACACTAGCGGGGGTCTGCGGCAATGGTTGCAGTTCTTC CASSQDSDTSGGLRQWLQFF
TRBJ2-1 NA TRBV4-1 NA TGCGCCAGCAGCCAAGGGACAGTTTCCTACAATGAGCAGTTCTTC CASSQGTVSYNEQFF
TRBJ1-6 NA TRBV6-5 TRBD1 TGTGCCAGCAGTCCCACAGGGGCTCTCTCACCCCTCCACTTT CASSPTGALSPLHF
TRBJ2-7 NA TRBV5-6 TRBD1 TGTGCCAGCAGTTCCGACAGGGGGCATCCCTACGAGCAGTACTTC CASSSDRGHPYEQYF
TRBJ2-7 NA TRBV4-3 TRBD2 TGCGCCAGCAGCCAAGATATTTTGACTAGCGGCCTCAAGCAGTACTTC CASSQDILTSGLKQYF
TRBJ2-2 NA TRBV6-5 TRBD1 TGTGCCAGCAGTTACTCGAAACAGGGGACCGGGGAGCTGTTTTTT CASSYSKQGTGELFF